The present TCR beta chain was sequenced within a study of control samples from healthy donors and cancer patients. The protocol was immunoSEQ multiplex PCR, while the TCRdb copy is restricted to in-frame clones and leaves out a portion. The sample yields 40,000 to 60,000 clones, about 86% seen once. This CDR3 spans 13 amino acids. Germline V gene sequence: CDR1 SGHVS, CDR2 FNYEAQ. Trimming stripped 5 bases from V and 6 bases from J, with 14 bases between. The chain couples TRBV7-6 to TRBJ2-7; D uncertain. Source material: PBMCs. This TCR was recovered from a woman between 50 and 59 years old with lung cancer. The CDR3 spells CASSLGRVSEQYF. The CDR3 DNA reads as TGTGCCAGCAGCCTAGGAAGGGTCTCCGAGCAGTACTTC. Complete variable domain (other parts from reference TRBV7-6 and TRBJ2-7): GAGVSQSPRYKVTKRGQDVALRCDPISGHVSLYWYRQALGQGPEFLTYFNYEAQQDKSGLPNDRFSAERPEGSISTLTIQRTEQRDSAMYRCASSLGRVSEQYFGPGTRLTVT.